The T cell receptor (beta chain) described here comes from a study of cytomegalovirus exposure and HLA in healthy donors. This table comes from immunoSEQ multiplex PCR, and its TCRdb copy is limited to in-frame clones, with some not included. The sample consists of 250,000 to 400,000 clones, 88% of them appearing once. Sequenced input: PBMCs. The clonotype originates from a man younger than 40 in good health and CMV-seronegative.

CDR3 amino acids: CASSLGLGKQGDEQFF. The CDR3 DNA reads as TGCGCCAGCAGCTTGGGCTTGGGGAAACAGGGTGATGAGCAGTTCTTC. The chain uses TRBV5-1 and TRBJ2-1, with D tentatively TRBD1 (6 bases). This CDR3 spans 16 amino acids. Germline CDR1 SGHRS, CDR2 YFSETQ. V gave up 0 bases and J gave up 8 bases, with 18 bases separating them. The full variable domain, completed using reference TRBV5-1 and TRBJ2-1, is KAGVTQTPRYLIKTRGQQVTLSCSPISGHRSVSWYQQTPGQGLQFLFEYFSETQRNKGNFPGRFSGRQFSNSRSEMNVSTLELGDSALYLCASSLGLGKQGDEQFFGPGTRLTVL.